This TCR beta chain was identified during a study of control samples from healthy donors and cancer patients. Sequenced by immunoSEQ multiplex PCR; TCRdb stores in-frame clones only, minus some. The data hold around 150,000 clones, with about 90% observed a single time. Germline CDR1 SGHDN, CDR2 FVKESK. The CDR3 length is 12 residues. V lost 5 bases and J lost 5, with 9 bases in between. This chain joins TRBV14 and TRBJ1-2, with D unclear. The origin of this receptor is a man aged 25 to 40 in good health. What was sequenced was blood. The DNA for the CDR3 is TGTGCCAGCAGCGACGTAGGGTATGGCTACACCTTC. Its translation is CASSDVGYGYTF. Using reference TRBV14 and TRBJ1-2 for the parts outside the CDR3, the full variable domain is EAGVTQFPSHSVIEKGQTVTLRCDPISGHDNLYWYRRVMGKEIKFLLHFVKESKQDESGMPNNRFLAERTGGTYSTLKVQPAELEDSGVYFCASSDVGYGYTFGSGTRLTVV.